This TCR beta chain was found in a study of shared clonotypes between healthy human individuals. The wider study: Used for every donor were three CD4 naive, three CD4 memory, two CD8 naive and one CD8 memory plate. Overall study results and limits: Sampling covered blood only; tissue repertoires likely differ.

Memory CD4+ cells were the fraction left after CD45RA+ naive selection. Measured with immunoSEQ multiplex PCR; TCRdb has only the in-frame clones, and not every one. Among 2 million to 2.5 million clones listed, over 90% were seen once. With 0 bases removed from V and 4 bases from J, the gap between germline ends came to 14 bases. CDR1 SGDLS and CDR2 YYNGEE come from the germline V gene. The CDR3 sequence is 15 residues long. As regards this clone: The antigen remains undetermined.

Source material: naive CD4+ T cells from PBMCs. Documented subset: CD45RA+ positively selected. The TCR comes from a young man in good health. Some clones in this sample may be carry-over from other donors' samples. The rearrangement joins TRBV9 to TRBJ2-7; tentatively, D is TRBD1 (6 bases). CDR3 residues: CASSVGAGVRYEQYF. The CDR3 DNA sequence: TGTGCCAGCAGCGTAGGGGCAGGGGTGAGGTACGAGCAGTACTTC.